These T cell receptor beta chains were read from a single sample in a study of metastatic and nonmetastatic thyroid tumors. Through MiXCR, TCRdb re-clonotyped the PCR reads. The sample lists some 24,000 clones; about 21% were seen once. Sequencing used blood. Every receptor here comes from a male donor with papillary thyroid cancer or a benign thyroid nodule (not recorded which). Some clones in this sample may be carry-over from other donors' samples. Both conserved end residues are part of each CDR3.

v_call | cdr3_aa
TRBV30 | CASIGWTSGSPSTDTQYF
TRBV20-1 | CSAIRGDQPQHF
TRBV20-1 | CSPRAGAGTNEQFF
TRBV20-1 | CSARELRGNTEAFF
TRBV6-4 | CAIHPRGHRTDTQYF
TRBV7-8 | CASSSGATFSEQYF
TRBV30 | CAWSVSGTGTSGYTF
TRBV7-2 | CASSTDRDYGYTF
TRBV11-3 | CASSLRGLDTEAFF
TRBV30 | CAWKGGLGFLETQYF
TRBV7-2 | CASSPLGQGTEAFF
TRBV7-2 | CASSGIGTTRYPYYNEQFF
TRBV27 | CASGLEKETQYF
TRBV18 | CASSQGSYEQYF
TRBV19 | CASSIVRQGNRNTGELFF
TRBV6-4 | CASSGGKGVSGANVLTF
TRBV7-8 | CASISIQGAVGEQFF
TRBV2 | CASSVSGQGSDEQYF
TRBV2 | CASNPSRNEQYF
TRBV2 | CASSLTQGSWEQYF
TRBV28 | CASNPKGQPQHF
TRBV28 | CASSRPHPYNEQFF
TRBV20-1 | CSALLSGAGEQYF
TRBV20-1 | CSAIRVGISYEQYF
TRBV18 | CASSPSSGDYNEQFF
TRBV4-2 | CASKSASSATYEQYF
TRBV28 | CASRGGYTEAFF
TRBV6-1 | CASSESKYEQYF
TRBV6-1 | CASSEGRAASGRGDTQYF
TRBV6-4 | CANLNQGRRDGCSPLHF
TRBV11-2 | CASSPTGVNLNTEAFF
TRBV5-4 | CASGLEETNSPLHF
TRBV19 | CASSSGEEMTYNEQFF
TRBV6-1 | CASSWTRGTNTGELFF
TRBV4-1 | CASSQVAGETEAFF
TRBV27 | CASSPQGPSYNEQFF
TRBV2 | CASSDRGSGSNRYEQYF
TRBV28 | CASSLQINGNTIYF
TRBV28 | CASNPTGDLREQYF
TRBV15 | CATSISDYTDTQYF
TRBV4-3 | CASSQDLVGDIYNEQFF